Below are 18 T cell receptor beta chains sequenced from a single sample in a study of shared clonotypes between healthy human individuals (dated by TCRdb to the early 2020s). Library preparation employed the immunoSEQ multiplex PCR assay. Sourced from immuneACCESS, this table was stored by TCRdb with only in-frame sequences that have V and J called. A share of the clones is absent; for the studies checked, an unresolved V gene accounts for under half, and the remainder has no known explanation. For this sample there are roughly 2.5 million clones; around nine tenths appear just once. The biggest ten clones account for over 0.12% of the sample. Sequenced material: naive CD4+ T cells sorted from blood. The intended sense of this specimen's cell subset or site label: CD45RA+ positively selected. Receptor source: a man younger than 35 in good health.

Comments on this clone: The sample holds other DNA sequences that translate to the same CDR3. The rearrangement links TRBV6-5 to TRBJ1-1; D call uncertain. The CDR3 loop spans 13 amino acids. The germline V and J ends were trimmed by 6 bases and 1 base, with 9 bases remaining between them. Per the germline V gene, CDR1 is MNHEY and CDR2 is SVGAGI. The CDR3 DNA reads as TGTGCCAGCAGCCGAGCCCCGAACACTGAAGCTTTCTTT. This gives the protein CASSRAPNTEAFF.

The V and J genes are TRBV5-4 and TRBJ2-1; 11 nucleotides agree with TRBD2. Germline loops: CDR1 SGHNT, CDR2 YYREEE (reference sequence). V dropped 2 bases and J dropped 8; count of bases not matched to a gene: 6. The CDR3 has 15 residues. This CDR3 is CASSFSGRAEDEQFF. The CDR3 region has the DNA TGTGCCAGCAGCTTTAGCGGGAGGGCCGAGGATGAGCAGTTCTTC.

The chain combines TRBV7-2 with TRBJ2-1, with unresolved D. The CDR3 extends over 19 amino acids. With 0 bases removed from V and 0 bases from J, the gap between germline ends came to 18 bases. The germline gives CDR1 SGHTA, CDR2 FQGNSA. This CDR3 is CASSLAYGSYQVSYNEQFF. CDR3 sequence (DNA): TGTGCCAGCAGCTTAGCTTACGGGTCGTACCAGGTCTCCTACAATGAGCAGTTCTTC.

For this clone: Other DNA sequences from this sample encode an identical CDR3 as well. The rearrangement links TRBV10-3 to TRBJ2-1; TRBD2 aligns across 7 bases. This CDR3 spans 14 amino acids. CDR1 and CDR2 (germline): ENHRY, SYGVKD. The junction had 5 bases not matched to a gene; V was cut back by 3 bases and J by 6 bases. CDR3 in DNA: TGTGCCATCAGTGACAGGGAGGGTTCCAATGAGCAGTTCTTC. Amino acid sequence: CAISDREGSNEQFF.

The rearrangement links TRBV6-6 to TRBJ2-1; D unclear. The CDR3 runs 15 residues. V was trimmed by 8 bases and J by 0 bases, leaving 14 bases between them. The germline CDR1 and CDR2 sequences are MNHNY and SVGAGI (reference sequence). The CDR3 DNA reads TGTGCCAGCTCGGACGTAGGCCTCTCCTACAATGAGCAGTTCTTC. This encodes CASSDVGLSYNEQFF.

This sequence joins TRBV12-2 and TRBJ2-4; TRBD1 reflects the table's D call only, with no check against the DNA. TRBV12-2 is a listed pseudogene. This CDR3 region has 14 residues. CDR3: CASRLGPPKNIQYF. The CDR3 DNA follows: TGTGCAAGTCGCTTAGGGCCGCCCAAAAACATTCAGTACTTC.

The chain employs TRBV2 and TRBJ2-7, with 9 bases that match TRBD1. V shed 4 bases and J 5 bases; nucleotides not matched to a gene: 9. The V gene's germline CDR1 is SNHLY and CDR2 FYNNEI. There are 15 residues in the CDR3. CDR3 DNA: TGTGCCAGCAGTGCTACCGGACAGGGGAAGAACGAGCAGTACTTC. As protein: CASSATGQGKNEQYF.

The chain combines TRBV19 with TRBJ2-3; D is possibly TRBD1 (5 bases). This CDR3 spans 16 amino acids. The germline gives CDR1 LNHDA, CDR2 SQIVND (reference sequence). Between the trimmed V and J ends, which lost 3 bases and 0 bases, there was a span of 13 bases. The CDR3 region has the DNA TGTGCCAGTAGTATCCGGACATCTACTAGCACAGATACGCAGTATTTT. Translation gives CASSIRTSTSTDTQYF.

The chain is built from TRBV9 and TRBJ2-3; 7 nucleotides match TRBD1. The CDR3 runs to 16 residues. The V segment lost 2 bases and the J segment 2 bases; nucleotides outside the gene matches: 8. CDR1 is SGDLS, CDR2 YYNGEE, per germline. CDR3 DNA sequence: TGTGCCAGCAGCGTTTCCAGGGGGTCCCTCACAGATACGCAGTATTTT. It specifies CASSVSRGSLTDTQYF.

CDR3 in amino acids: CASSRLAGSYNEQFF. The CDR3 DNA reads as TGTGCCAGCAGCCGACTAGCGGGATCCTACAATGAGCAGTTCTTC. The chain has TRBV27 and TRBJ2-1, with TRBD2 matching 11 bases. V dropped 6 bases and J dropped 1; count of bases not matched to a gene: 2. This CDR3 is 15 amino acids long. In germline, CDR1 is MNHEY, CDR2 SMNVEV (reference sequence).

The J gene is TRBJ2-3, the V gene TRBV9; 9 bases match TRBD2. There are 17 residues in the CDR3. The germline V gene has CDR1 SGDLS and CDR2 YYNGEE. This CDR3 reads CASGAGGPPRGADTQYF. CDR3 bases: TGTGCTTCGGGGGCGGGAGGGCCGCCACGGGGGGCAGATACGCAGTATTTT.

V and J are TRBV6-1 and TRBJ2-7, with 7 bases identical to TRBD1. V was clipped by 2 bases and J by 3 bases; unmatched bases: 4. Germline-derived CDR1 and CDR2 are MNHNS and SASEGT. The CDR3 spans 14 residues. CDR3 amino acids: CASSELRQGYEQYF. The CDR3 DNA is TGTGCCAGCAGTGAATTAAGACAGGGCTACGAGCAGTACTTC.

Details on this clone: This same CDR3 is encoded by further DNA sequences in the sample. The chain joins TRBV5-4 to TRBJ2-3, with TRBD2 matching over 9 bases. The CDR3 is made up of 16 amino acids. Losses at the gene ends were 0 bases for V and 3 bases for J; bases not matched to a gene: 5. The germline V gene encodes CDR1 SGHNT and CDR2 YYREEE (reference sequence). CDR3 sequence reads: CASSLGGLAGTDTQYF. In nucleotides, the CDR3 is TGTGCCAGCAGCTTGGGCGGGCTAGCGGGAACAGATACGCAGTATTTT.

This clone was detected only once. The V call is TRBV6-5, the J call TRBJ2-7, with a tentative D call TRBD2 (5 bases). V dropped 0 bases and J dropped 3 bases, with 12 bases sitting between them. The germline V gene has CDR1 MNHEY and CDR2 SVGAGI. There are 15 residues in the CDR3. The DNA for the CDR3 is TGTGCCAGCAGTTACTCGAGCGGCAGACACTACGAGCAGTACTTC. Protein sequence: CASSYSSGRHYEQYF.

The chain couples TRBV19 to TRBJ1-1; the D gene is possibly TRBD1 (5 bases). This CDR3 comprises 13 residues. Germline values: CDR1 LNHDA, CDR2 SQIVND (reference sequence). V was pared by 6 bases and J by 5 bases, with 13 bases between. For the CDR3, the DNA is TGTGCCAGTAGAGCCGTGGGGGGGACTGAAGCTTTCTTT. This translates into CASRAVGGTEAFF.

The rearrangement uses TRBV11-2 and TRBJ2-7, with D unresolved. This CDR3 region has 12 residues. CDR1 is SGHAT and CDR2 is FQNNGV in the germline V gene. V lost 5 bases and J 4 bases, leaving 9 bases between the germline ends. In nucleotides, the CDR3 is TGTGCCAGCAGCATCACTCGTTACGAGCAGTACTTC. Translation gives CASSITRYEQYF.

The gene calls are TRBV27 and TRBJ1-2, with D hard to call. CDR1 is MNHEY, CDR2 SMNVEV, per germline (reference sequence). The V end lost 1 base, the J end lost 3 bases, and 12 bases lay between the germline ends. This CDR3 is 15 amino acids long. This CDR3 is CASSLLGGRDYGYTF. For the CDR3, the DNA is TGTGCCAGCAGTTTATTGGGTGGTAGGGACTATGGCTACACCTTC.

The V and J genes are TRBV9 and TRBJ2-5; possibly TRBD1 for D (6 bases). The CDR3 totals 16 residues. CDR1 SGDLS and CDR2 YYNGEE come from the germline V gene. Deletions cut 4 bases from V and 5 bases from J, with 21 bases between. Here the CDR3 reads CASSLSGQYGRETQYF. CDR3 in DNA: TGTGCCAGCAGCCTCTCCGGACAGTACGGTAGGGAGACCCAGTACTTC.